This T cell receptor (beta chain) comes out of a study of spatial heterogeneity in lung cancer. Study-wide context: Each distinct TCR and UMI combination averaged more than ten appearances in raw reads.

V was clipped by 3 bases and J by 2 bases, with 10 bases between them. The V gene's germline CDR1 is SGHTA and CDR2 FQGNSA. The CDR3 contains 14 residues. Time point given: sample taken at primary tumor resection. Unsorted whole RNA of tumor, nontumor lung or frozen PBMC was sequenced. This clonotype has a count of ten or more. Each CDR3 protein is one row after TCRdb ran MiXCR on the 5' RACE reads. The sample consists of some 47,000 distinct CDR3 sequences, around 7.6% of them appearing once. This rearrangement joins TRBV7-2 to TRBJ2-5; D is ambiguous. The material sequenced was PBMCs, taken at surgery. This TCR came from a female donor with early-stage non-small cell lung cancer. Here the CDR3 reads CASSFSGQQETQYF. CDR3 sequence (DNA): TGTGCCAGCAGCTTCAGTGGGCAGCAAGAGACCCAGTACTTC.